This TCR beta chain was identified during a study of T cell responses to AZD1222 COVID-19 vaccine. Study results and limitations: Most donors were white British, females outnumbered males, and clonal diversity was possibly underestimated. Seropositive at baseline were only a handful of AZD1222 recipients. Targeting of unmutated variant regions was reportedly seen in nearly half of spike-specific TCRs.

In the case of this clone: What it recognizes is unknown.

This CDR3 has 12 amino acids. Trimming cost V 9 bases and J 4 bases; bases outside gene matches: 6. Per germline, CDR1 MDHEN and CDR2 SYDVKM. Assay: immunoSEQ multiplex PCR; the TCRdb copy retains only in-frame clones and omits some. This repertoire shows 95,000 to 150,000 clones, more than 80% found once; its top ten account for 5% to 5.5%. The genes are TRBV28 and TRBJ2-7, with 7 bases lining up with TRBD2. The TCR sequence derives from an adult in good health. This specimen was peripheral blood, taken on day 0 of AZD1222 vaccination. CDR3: CASEPSGYEQYF. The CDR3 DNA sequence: TGTGCCAGTGAACCTAGCGGTTACGAGCAGTACTTC.